This entry lists 4 T cell receptor beta chains sequenced from one sample in a study of CD8 T cells in ankylosing spondylitis (dated by TCRdb to the late 2010s). The library was made by 5' RACE. Sequencing relied on an Illumina HiSeq 2500. TCRdb handled the public reads itself, with Q25 trimming in fastp and clone calling in MiXCR, and kept productive beta chains. Each record represents a unique CDR3 protein, reported with the most common genes and DNA among its rows. Recorded for this sample are 200,000 to 300,000 distinct CDR3 sequences; approximately 7.6% of them occurred a single time. Around 4.9% of the sample is held by the ten biggest clonotypes. Source material: blood, either unsorted or a sorted T cell fraction (not recorded which). The receptor set was obtained from a female donor with ankylosing spondylitis or in good health (not recorded which).

This clonotype was counted at least ten times. This sequence joins TRBV7-2 and TRBJ2-2; either TRBD1 or TRBD2 may supply D (5 bases each). Trimming removed 0 bases from V and 4 bases from J, with 9 bases in between. CDR1 SGHTA and CDR2 FQGNSA come from the germline V gene. This CDR3 is built from 15 residues. CDR3 nucleotides: TGTGCCAGCAGCTTAGCTTTTGGGGGCACCGGGGAGCTGTTTTTT. It is translated as CASSLAFGGTGELFF.

This clonotype was counted many times. V usage is TRBV4-2 and J usage is TRBJ2-7; perhaps TRBD1 as D (6 bases). CDR3 size: 14 residues. V was shortened by 1 base and J by 4 bases, with 11 bases between the two germline ends. Germline-derived CDR1 and CDR2 are LGHNA and YNFKEQ. In DNA, the CDR3 is TGTGCCAGCAGCCAAGTTGAAGGGGGTTACGAGCAGTACTTC. It specifies CASSQVEGGYEQYF.

This clonotype has at least ten counts. The J gene is TRBJ2-5, the V gene TRBV24-1; perhaps TRBD2 as D (6 bases). CDR3 size: 13 residues. V shed 5 bases and J shed 4 bases, with 10 bases lying between them. Germline lookup yields CDR1 KGHDR and CDR2 SFDVKD. The CDR3 protein is CATSGEGGETQYF. CDR3 nucleotides: TGTGCCACCAGTGGAGAGGGAGGAGAGACCCAGTACTTC.

At least ten counts were recorded for this clonotype. The rearrangement links TRBV29-1 to TRBJ1-1; D not resolved. Trimming took off 8 bases at V and 6 bases at J, with 22 bases between the two ends. The V gene's germline CDR1 is SQVTM and CDR2 ANQGSEA. The CDR3 loop spans 14 amino acids. The CDR3 region has the DNA TGCAGCCACTCGGCAGGAGCGAGCGGTGCTGAAGCTTTCTTT. Its translation is CSHSAGASGAEAFF.